What follows describes a single T cell receptor beta chain. Libraries were prepared by immunoSEQ multiplex PCR; TCRdb keeps only in-frame clonotypes and omits some of them. The data show 210,000 or so clones, around 81% seen once. The data stem from a study of blood T cell repertoires in COVID-19. The sequenced sample was PBMCs or T cells enriched from blood (not recorded which). This TCR derives from a man aged 25-40 years with acute COVID-19.

The chain's CDR3 is CASSRFEGTASYEQYF. DNA of the CDR3: TGTGCCAGCAGTCGGTTTGAGGGGACAGCCTCCTACGAGCAGTACTTC. The chain combines TRBV2 with TRBJ2-7; 7 nucleotides line up with TRBD1. The CDR3 sequence is 16 residues long. The junction had 10 bases not matched to a gene; V was cut back by 5 bases and J by 0 bases. The germline V gene encodes CDR1 SNHLY and CDR2 FYNNEI.